This TCR beta chain comes out of a study of T cell responses to AZD1222 COVID-19 vaccine. For the study at large: Analyses pooled second doses at about 4 or about 12 weeks. General study results and limits: Among spike-specific TCRs, nearly half reportedly target unmutated variant regions.

Worth noting for this clone: Its antigen remains unidentified.

The method was immunoSEQ multiplex PCR; TCRdb's version includes in-frame clones alone and lacks a portion of them. Here the sample spans about 110,000 clones, around nine tenths being singletons. Germline CDR1 LNHDA, CDR2 SQIVND (reference sequence). V lost 6 bases and J lost 4, with 18 bases in between. The CDR3 length is 16 residues. The sample was peripheral blood, taken on day 0 of AZD1222 vaccination. The chain combines TRBV19 with TRBJ1-4; a possible D gene is TRBD1 (6 bases). The clonotype originates from an adult in good health. CDR3 bases: TGTGCCAGTAGGGGGTTAAGGGGGGTCGGTAATGAAAAACTGTTTTTT. Translated: CASRGLRGVGNEKLFF.